This T cell receptor beta chain originates from a study of glioma-infiltrating T cells after dendritic cell vaccination. V dropped 0 bases and J dropped 6 bases, with 9 bases sitting between them. CDR1 is SGHTS, CDR2 YDEGEE, per germline. There are 13 residues in the CDR3. Input was around 1.9 ug genomic DNA, or all available if less. Measured with immunoSEQ multiplex PCR; TCRdb has only the in-frame clones, and not every one. The sample has about 92,000 clones, more than 75% seen once. The chain uses TRBV5-8 and TRBJ1-2; D gene uncertain. Material: blood, obtained before dendritic cell vaccination. This receptor was obtained from a human donor with glioblastoma. The CDR3 DNA is TGTGCCAGCAGCTTGGGCCAGGCCCATGGCTACACCTTC. Protein: CASSLGQAHGYTF. Full variable domain (outside the CDR3, taken from reference TRBV5-8 and TRBJ1-2): EAGVTQSPTHLIKTRGQQATLRCSPISGHTSVYWYQQALGLGLQFLLWYDEGEERNRGNFPPRFSGRQFPNYSSELNVNALELEDSALYLCASSLGQAHGYTFGSGTRLTVV.